A single sample gave rise to the 10 T cell receptor beta chains below, sequenced in a study of technical replicates of blood from a handful of donors. Data came from immunoSEQ multiplex PCR; TCRdb stores just in-frame clones and leaves some out. In the table there are some 57,000 clones, approximately 89% of which are singletons. Sequencing input: PBMCs. The receptors originated from a human donor in good health. Some clones in this sample may be carry-over from other donors' samples.

The chain employs TRBV11-1 and TRBJ2-1, with a weak D call TRBD2 (6 bases). Trimming cost V 4 bases and J 7 bases, with 17 bases left between them. This CDR3 is built from 15 residues. CDR1 SGHAT and CDR2 FQDESV come from the germline V gene (reference sequence). In nucleotides, the CDR3 is TGTGCCAGCAGCTACCGGGACTGGGGGGTTAATGAGCAGTTCTTC. This gives the protein CASSYRDWGVNEQFF. Variable domain in full (rest from reference TRBV11-1 and TRBJ2-1): EAEVAQSPRYKITEKSQAVAFWCDPISGHATLYWYRQILGQGPELLVQFQDESVVDDSQLPKDRFSAERLKGVDSTLKIQPAELGDSAMYLCASSYRDWGVNEQFFGPGTRLTVL.

The chain is built from TRBV18 and TRBJ1-2; D gene uncertain. This CDR3 has 13 residues. The germline CDR1 and CDR2 sequences are KGHSH and LQKENI. Trimming removed 2 bases from V and 2 bases from J, with 6 bases in between. Here the CDR3 reads CASSPGTNYGYTF. CDR3 DNA sequence: TGTGCCAGCTCACCAGGCACAAACTATGGCTACACCTTC.

The CDR3 spells CSVVLAGGPQETQYF. The CDR3 DNA is TGCAGCGTTGTATTAGCGGGAGGGCCCCAAGAGACCCAGTACTTC. V gene TRBV29-1 combines with J gene TRBJ2-5, with 11 bases aligning to TRBD2. The germline V gene has CDR1 SQVTM and CDR2 ANQGSEA. This CDR3 contains 15 residues. V was clipped by 4 bases and J by 1 base; unmatched bases: 5. Based on the CDR3 plus reference TRBV29-1 and TRBJ2-5, the full variable domain is SAVISQKPSRDICQRGTSLTIQCQVDSQVTMMFWYRQQPGQSLTLIATANQGSEATYESGFVIDKFPISRPNLTFSTLTVSNMSPEDSSIYLCSVVLAGGPQETQYFGPGTRLLVL.

This clone has just a few counts. The rearrangement uses TRBV6-4 and TRBJ2-1, with 7 bases aligning to TRBD2. V dropped 8 bases and J dropped 6; count of bases not matched to a gene: 10. Germline V gives CDR1 MRHNA, CDR2 SNTAGT. This CDR3 region has 14 residues. The CDR3 here is CASAPLAQGNEQFF. The CDR3 DNA follows: TGTGCCAGCGCTCCACTAGCGCAGGGCAATGAGCAGTTCTTC.

The J gene is TRBJ1-1, the V gene TRBV6-5; no clear D. This CDR3 spans 16 amino acids. CDR1 and CDR2 (germline): MNHEY, SVGAGI. V was trimmed by 0 bases and J by 5 bases, leaving 16 bases between them. The CDR3 protein is CASSYSGRRERTEAFF. The DNA of the CDR3 is TGTGCCAGCAGTTACTCCGGACGGAGGGAAAGAACTGAAGCTTTCTTT.

The V gene is TRBV19, the J gene TRBJ2-7, with 7 positions matching TRBD2. J lost 2 bases, V lost 5 bases, and 6 bases had no gene match. Germline loops: CDR1 LNHDA, CDR2 SQIVND (reference sequence). The CDR3 runs 14 residues. The CDR3 nucleotides are TGTGCCAGTAGTCCCACGGGGGGAGCCTACGAGCAGTACTTC. Amino acid sequence: CASSPTGGAYEQYF.

The CDR3 DNA is TGTGCCAGCAGCACGGGTGCAACTAATGAAAAACTGTTTTTT. This encodes CASSTGATNEKLFF. This chain uses TRBV6-1 with TRBJ1-4; D remains ambiguous. CDR1 is MNHNS, CDR2 SASEGT, per germline. CDR3 size: 14 residues. V shed 6 bases and J shed 0 bases, with 8 bases lying between them.

The CDR3, as DNA: TGTGCCAGCAGCTCGGACAGGGCGGGAGAAAAACTGTTTTTT. This codes for CASSSDRAGEKLFF. The gene calls are TRBV5-8 and TRBJ1-4; 8 positions match TRBD1. V shed 3 bases, J shed 8 bases, and the junction held 6 bases outside the gene matches. The CDR3 consists of 14 residues. Looked up from germline, CDR1 is SGHTS and CDR2 is YDEGEE. Variable domain in full (rest from reference TRBV5-8 and TRBJ1-4): EAGVTQSPTHLIKTRGQQATLRCSPISGHTSVYWYQQALGLGLQFLLWYDEGEERNRGNFPPRFSGRQFPNYSSELNVNALELEDSALYLCASSSDRAGEKLFFGSGTQLSVL.

The chain has TRBV11-2 and TRBJ2-1; the D gene is possibly TRBD2 (6 bases). The CDR3 spans 19 residues. V was pared by 4 bases and J by 0 bases, with 22 bases between. Looked up from germline, CDR1 is SGHAT and CDR2 is FQNNGV. DNA of the CDR3: TGTGCCAGCAGCTCGCCGGGGGTAGCACGACACAGCTCCTACAATGAGCAGTTCTTC. Protein: CASSSPGVARHSSYNEQFF.

This rearrangement joins TRBV27 to TRBJ1-2; 7 bases are shared with TRBD1. The CDR3 contains 13 residues. V shed 5 bases, J shed 11 bases, and the junction held 11 bases outside the gene matches. CDR1 is MNHEY, CDR2 SMNVEV, per germline (reference sequence). CDR3 sequence: CASSPDRDRPYTF. In DNA form, the CDR3 reads TGTGCCAGCAGTCCGGACCGGGACAGACCGTACACCTTC.